What follows are 31 T cell receptor beta chains derived from one specimen sequenced in a study of identical twins. TCRdb used MiXCR to reprocess the 5' RACE reads, holding one entry per CDR3 protein. Here the sample spans 240,000 or so distinct CDR3 sequences, approximately 7% being singletons. A further study also used this sample, focusing on yellow fever vaccine responses in identical twins.

The sample taken for sequencing was memory (CD45RO+) T cells sorted from blood. These receptors came from a woman aged 18-29 years in good health.

The chain has TRBV20-1 and TRBJ2-1; 8 positions match TRBD2. V lost 0 bases, J lost 5 bases, and 9 bases stayed unmatched. This CDR3 contains 16 residues. Germline loops: CDR1 DFQATT, CDR2 SNEGSKA (reference sequence). The CDR3 spells CSARDGAGGGNNEQFF. DNA of the CDR3: TGCAGTGCTAGAGATGGGGCGGGGGGAGGAAACAATGAGCAGTTCTTC.

The rearrangement joins TRBV28 to TRBJ2-1; 7 bases map to TRBD1. J was trimmed by 7 bases and V by 5 bases; bases with no gene match: 8. CDR3 length: 14 residues. Germline loops: CDR1 MDHEN, CDR2 SYDVKM. This CDR3 is CASSTTQGVNEQFF. As DNA, the CDR3 is TGTGCCAGCAGTACAACCCAGGGGGTGAATGAGCAGTTCTTC.

The table lists this clonotype with many counts. This sequence joins TRBV2 and TRBJ2-2; D gene ambiguous. Germline V gives CDR1 SNHLY, CDR2 FYNNEI. V dropped 5 bases and J dropped 0 bases, with 7 bases sitting between them. The CDR3 loop spans 14 amino acids. The CDR3 spells CASSPTPNTGELFF. The CDR3 DNA is TGTGCCAGCAGTCCCACTCCGAACACCGGGGAGCTGTTTTTT.

This clonotype was recorded a few times. The chain has TRBV12-3 or TRBV12-4 and TRBJ2-1; D gene unclear. The CDR3 has 14 residues. Deletions cut 6 bases from V and 8 bases from J, with 17 bases between. The CDR3 sequence is CASSPRTLGYEQFF. CDR3 in DNA: TGTGCCAGCAGCCCACGGACCCTAGGGTATGAGCAGTTCTTC.

This clonotype has ten or more counts. V usage is TRBV29-1 and J usage is TRBJ1-4, with 8 bases lining up with TRBD1. V lost 4 bases, J lost 8 bases, and 12 bases stayed unmatched. Germline CDR1 and CDR2: SQVTM and ANQGSEA. The CDR3 is 15 amino acids. The chain's CDR3 is CSVARNRGLGEKLFF. CDR3 DNA: TGCAGCGTTGCGCGAAACAGGGGGTTAGGGGAAAAACTGTTTTTT.

In this sample, this clonotype turned up many times. The chain links TRBV15 to TRBJ2-1, with D hard to call. V lost 5 bases, J lost 9 bases, and 14 bases lay in between. There are 13 residues in the CDR3. CDR1 is LNHNV, CDR2 YYDKDF, per germline (reference sequence). CDR3 loop: CATSSSGSAEQFF. The DNA of the CDR3 is TGTGCCACCAGCTCTAGTGGTTCGGCTGAGCAGTTCTTC.

The rearrangement links TRBV25-1 to TRBJ1-5, with unresolved D. CDR3 length: 14 amino acids. Germline V gene lookup returns CDR1 MGHDK and CDR2 SYGVNS. Trimming cost V 6 bases and J 4 bases, with 13 bases left between them. The CDR3 loop reads CASRDSGYNQPQHF. CDR3 in DNA: TGTGCCAGCAGGGACTCAGGTTATAATCAGCCCCAGCATTTT.

In regard to this clonotype: This could be a read error, since a much larger clone is one nucleotide away. The genes are TRBV20-1 and TRBJ2-2; 9 bases are shared with TRBD2. The germline V gene encodes CDR1 DFQATT and CDR2 SNEGSKA (reference sequence). The CDR3 extends over 17 amino acids. The CDR3 region has the DNA TGCTGTGCCCAGCCCCTAGCGGGGAGCTCGAACACCGGGGAGCTGTTTTTT. Residues: CCAQPLAGSSNTGELFF.

The V gene is TRBV20-1, the J gene TRBJ2-7, with a possible D match to TRBD2 (6 bases). This CDR3 has 14 amino acids. Trimming removed 2 bases from V and 0 bases from J, with 11 bases in between. Germline V CDR1 and CDR2: DFQATT, SNEGSKA (reference sequence). The CDR3 reads CSARLATSSYEQYF. Here the CDR3 DNA reads TGCAGTGCTAGACTAGCGACAAGCTCCTACGAGCAGTACTTC.

The sample holds a few counts of this clonotype. V and J are TRBV5-1 and TRBJ2-7; TRBD1 aligns across 9 bases. The CDR3 is 19 amino acids. V gave up 2 bases and J gave up 2 bases; unmatched junction bases: 17. The germline CDR1 and CDR2 sequences are SGHRS and YFSETQ. CDR3 sequence: CASSFGPDRGVSATYEQYF. CDR3 bases: TGCGCCAGCAGCTTTGGCCCGGACAGGGGAGTGTCGGCTACCTACGAGCAGTACTTC.

This clonotype was counted at least ten times. The chain joins TRBV7-9 to TRBJ1-4, with unresolved D. Trimming cost V 5 bases and J 0 bases, with 7 bases left between them. Germline CDR1 is SEHNR and CDR2 is FQNEAQ (reference sequence). This CDR3 region has 14 residues. In nucleotides, the CDR3 is TGTGCCAGCAGCCAGGTGGCAACTAATGAAAAACTGTTTTTT. Its protein product is CASSQVATNEKLFF.

This sequence joins TRBV6-1 and TRBJ2-6; weak D call: TRBD2 (5 bases). V lost 6 bases to trimming and J lost 3 bases, with 12 bases between them. Germline values: CDR1 MNHNS, CDR2 SASEGT. This CDR3 region has 15 residues. The CDR3 sequence: CASRQTSGGANVLTF. DNA for the CDR3: TGTGCCAGCAGACAAACTAGTGGTGGGGCCAACGTCCTGACTTTC.

V and J are TRBV29-1 and TRBJ2-7; no definite D call. CDR1 and CDR2 (germline): SQVTM, ANQGSEA. Trimming took off 4 bases at V and 3 bases at J, with 10 bases between the two ends. CDR3 length: 12 residues. In nucleotides, the CDR3 is TGCAGCGTTGTATCAATGGGCTACGAGCAGTACTTC. Its protein is CSVVSMGYEQYF.

This clonotype was picked up a small number of times. This rearrangement joins TRBV5-1 to TRBJ1-6; D is perhaps TRBD1 (5 bases). This CDR3 has 15 amino acids. The germline V gene encodes CDR1 SGHRS and CDR2 YFSETQ. V gave up 1 base and J gave up 8 bases, with 13 bases separating them. The CDR3 region has the DNA TGCGCCAGCAGCTTGACCCAGGGTCTGGATTCACCCCTCCACTTT. This sequence encodes CASSLTQGLDSPLHF.

This clonotype was detected many times. CDR3 nucleotide sequence: TGTGCCAGCAGTCCGATCAACAATTCACCCCTCCACTTT. Translating it yields CASSPINNSPLHF. The V gene is TRBV12-3 or TRBV12-4, the J gene TRBJ1-6; D is unresolved. V gave up 5 bases and J gave up 7 bases, with 9 bases separating them. CDR3 length: 13 residues.

This clonotype has only a few counts. This chain connects TRBV6-4 to TRBJ2-1; 8 bases are a match to TRBD1. V trimming: 0 bases; J trimming: 9 bases; junction bases outside the gene matches: 7. Germline V gene lookup returns CDR1 MRHNA and CDR2 SNTAGT. The CDR3 is made up of 15 amino acids. CDR3 bases: TGTGCCAGCAGTGACTCTGGACAGGGTGGGGGTGAGCAGTTCTTC. It codes for CASSDSGQGGGEQFF.

The chain is built from TRBV7-8 and TRBJ2-7; D uncertain. CDR3 length equals 14 residues. Germline values: CDR1 SGHVS, CDR2 FQNEAQ. The V end lost 2 bases, the J end lost 3 bases, and 11 bases lay between the germline ends. The CDR3 protein is CASSLKAVGYEQYF. For the CDR3, the DNA is TGTGCCAGCAGCTTAAAGGCAGTTGGCTACGAGCAGTACTTC.

The rearrangement joins TRBV12-3 or TRBV12-4 to TRBJ2-1, with 8 nucleotides matching TRBD2. The CDR3 has 14 amino acids. The ends lost 8 bases at V and 9 bases at J; junction bases unmatched: 12. The CDR3 protein is CASRGPGLVTEQFF. The CDR3, as DNA: TGTGCCAGCCGGGGCCCGGGACTAGTAACTGAGCAGTTCTTC.

The chain couples TRBV28 to TRBJ2-1, with D tentatively TRBD1 or TRBD2 (5 bases each). The CDR3 contains 12 residues. Germline V gene data show CDR1 as MDHEN and CDR2 as SYDVKM. The CDR3 is CCSGSSYNEQFF. CDR3 DNA sequence: TGTTGTTCAGGGAGCTCCTACAATGAGCAGTTCTTC.

This clonotype was seen ten or more times. This chain links TRBV12-3 or TRBV12-4 with TRBJ2-3; possible D gene TRBD2, 6 bases. This CDR3 has 13 amino acids. Trimming cost V 6 bases and J 6 bases, with 13 bases left between them. This chain's CDR3 is CASRPLEGDTQYF. CDR3 sequence (DNA): TGTGCCAGCAGACCTTTGGAGGGGGATACGCAGTATTTT.

The CDR3 DNA sequence: TGTGCCAGCCTAGGACAGGGGGTTAGGAATGAGCAGTTCTTC. Protein sequence: CASLGQGVRNEQFF. The V call is TRBV2, the J call TRBJ2-1; the match to TRBD1 covers 10 bases. V dropped 8 bases and J dropped 7; count of bases not matched to a gene: 8. The CDR3 loop spans 14 amino acids. Per the germline V gene, CDR1 is SNHLY and CDR2 is FYNNEI.

The J gene is TRBJ1-2, the V gene TRBV29-1; D is ambiguous. Germline V lookup: CDR1 SQVTM, CDR2 ANQGSEA. The germline V and J ends were trimmed by 1 base and 2 bases, with 11 bases remaining between them. The CDR3 sequence is 14 residues long. Here the CDR3 reads CSVEVKAVNYGYTF. Here the CDR3 DNA reads TGCAGCGTTGAAGTCAAGGCCGTAAACTATGGCTACACCTTC. The full variable domain, with the rest looked up from reference TRBV29-1 and TRBJ1-2, is SAVISQKPSRDICQRGTSLTIQCQVDSQVTMMFWYRQQPGQSLTLIATANQGSEATYESGFVIDKFPISRPNLTFSTLTVSNMSPEDSSIYLCSVEVKAVNYGYTFGSGTRLTVV.

This clonotype was seen a handful of times. The gene calls are TRBV18 and TRBJ2-5; D could derive from TRBD1 or TRBD2 (5 bases each). Per germline, CDR1 KGHSH and CDR2 LQKENI. V lost 11 bases and J 2 bases, leaving 15 bases between the germline ends. This CDR3 has 13 residues. CDR3 nucleotide sequence: TGTGCCGGGGCCGGGACGGAGCAAGAGACCCAGTACTTC. Encoded protein: CAGAGTEQETQYF.

Only a few counts were recorded for this clonotype. CDR3: CASRGLAGSYRNEQYV. The CDR3 region has the DNA TGTGCCAGCAGGGGACTAGCGGGGTCTTACAGGAACGAGCAGTACGTC. The chain links TRBV6-1 to TRBJ2-7, with 13 bases identical to TRBD2. The length of the CDR3 is 16 residues. Germline V gene lookup returns CDR1 MNHNS and CDR2 SASEGT. V shed 6 bases and J 5 bases; nucleotides not matched to a gene: 10.

In this sample, this clonotype turned up a few times. The V and J genes are TRBV20-1 and TRBJ1-4; D remains unclear. V was cut by 3 bases and J by 8 bases, with 13 bases left in between. Germline V gene data show CDR1 as DFQATT and CDR2 as SNEGSKA (reference sequence). The CDR3 runs 13 residues. CDR3 sequence: CSASPVQSEKLFF. The DNA of the CDR3 is TGCAGTGCTAGCCCTGTCCAGTCCGAAAAACTGTTTTTT.

This clonotype showed up just a few times. The rearrangement uses TRBV6-1 and TRBJ1-5; TRBD1 is a possible D gene (6 bases). V was cut by 2 bases and J by 5 bases, with 13 bases left in between. The CDR3 totals 15 residues. The germline V gene encodes CDR1 MNHNS and CDR2 SASEGT. The CDR3: CASSESLDSYQPQHF. The CDR3 DNA reads as TGTGCCAGCAGTGAAAGTCTGGACAGCTATCAGCCCCAGCATTTT.

The sample holds many counts of this clonotype. The rearrangement joins TRBV15 to TRBJ2-2, with D hard to call. The CDR3 has 16 residues. Germline CDR1 is LNHNV and CDR2 is YYDKDF (reference sequence). V was shortened by 2 bases and J by 0 bases, with 10 bases between the two germline ends. Here the CDR3 DNA reads TGTGCCACCAGCAGACAGAGACTCGCGAACACCGGGGAGCTGTTTTTT. Encoded protein: CATSRQRLANTGELFF.

This clonotype was detected many times. The rearrangement links TRBV20-1 to TRBJ1-5; tentative D call: TRBD1 (5 bases). The CDR3 spans 15 residues. V lost 3 bases, J lost 5 bases, and 17 bases lay in between. CDR1 and CDR2 (germline): DFQATT, SNEGSKA (reference sequence). The CDR3 nucleotides are TGCAGTGCTAGTGTTGGGCACCCAGGGTATCAGCCCCAGCATTTT. Translated, it gives CSASVGHPGYQPQHF.

This clonotype came up many times. The chain is built from TRBV27 and TRBJ1-2; 7 positions agree with TRBD1. The CDR3 runs 14 residues. From germline, CDR1 is MNHEY and CDR2 SMNVEV (reference sequence). With 3 bases clipped from V and 4 bases from J, the junction kept 5 bases outside the gene matches. The CDR3: CASSFSGGPYGYTF. The CDR3 DNA reads TGTGCCAGCAGTTTTTCAGGGGGGCCCTATGGCTACACCTTC.

This clonotype has at least ten counts. The genes are TRBV28 and TRBJ1-2, with 12 nucleotides matching TRBD1. CDR1 MDHEN and CDR2 SYDVKM come from the germline V gene. The CDR3 totals 17 residues. Trimming cost V 4 bases and J 0 bases; bases outside gene matches: 6. This CDR3 reads CASSSPGQGAPNYGYTF. The CDR3 region has the DNA TGTGCCAGCAGTTCACCGGGACAGGGGGCGCCTAACTATGGCTACACCTTC.

The rearrangement joins TRBV29-1 to TRBJ2-7; D gene unclear. In germline, CDR1 is SQVTM, CDR2 ANQGSEA. V lost 2 bases and J 4 bases, leaving 9 bases between the germline ends. This CDR3 contains 12 residues. In nucleotides, the CDR3 is TGCAGCGTTGAAAGTACGGAGTACGAGCAGTACTTC. This encodes CSVESTEYEQYF.